This TCR beta chain emerged from a study of blood T cell repertoires in COVID-19. Germline CDR1 LNHDA, CDR2 SQIVND (reference sequence). The CDR3 is made up of 14 amino acids. Trimming took off 0 bases at V and 8 bases at J, with 13 bases between the two ends. TCRdb's copy holds only in-frame clones and misses some; the assay was immunoSEQ multiplex PCR. The repertoire consists of 120,000 to 150,000 clones, with about 80% occurring once and the leading ten covering approximately 5%. This chain links TRBV19 with TRBJ1-2; possibly TRBD1 for D (6 bases). Material for sequencing was peripheral blood. This sequence originates from a human donor in a cohort sampled during active COVID-19. Written as DNA, the CDR3 is TGTGCCAGTAGTATAGATCGCCGAGGGGGAGGCTACACCTTC. It translates to CASSIDRRGGGYTF.